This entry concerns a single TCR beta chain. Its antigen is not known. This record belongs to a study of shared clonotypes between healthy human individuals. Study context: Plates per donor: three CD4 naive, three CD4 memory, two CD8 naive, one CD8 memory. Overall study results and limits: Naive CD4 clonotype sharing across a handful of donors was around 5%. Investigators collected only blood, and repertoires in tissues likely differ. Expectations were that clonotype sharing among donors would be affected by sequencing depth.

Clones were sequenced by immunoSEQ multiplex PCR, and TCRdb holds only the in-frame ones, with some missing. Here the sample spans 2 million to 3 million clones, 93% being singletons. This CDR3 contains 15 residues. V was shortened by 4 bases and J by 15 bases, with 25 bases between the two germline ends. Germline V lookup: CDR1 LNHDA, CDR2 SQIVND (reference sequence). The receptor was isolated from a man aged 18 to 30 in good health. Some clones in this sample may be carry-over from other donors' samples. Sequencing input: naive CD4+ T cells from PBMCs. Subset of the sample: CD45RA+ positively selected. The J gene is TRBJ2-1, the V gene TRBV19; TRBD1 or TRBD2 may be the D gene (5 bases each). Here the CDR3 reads CASSTLRGPTSARFF. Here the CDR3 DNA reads TGTGCCAGTAGTACCCTCCGGGGCCCCACCTCGGCTCGGTTCTTC.